This T cell receptor (beta chain) is drawn from a study of shared clonotypes between healthy human individuals. Whole-study context: There were three CD4 naive, three CD4 memory, two CD8 naive and one CD8 memory plates per donor.

DNA at around 210 ng, roughly 27,000 T cell genomes, went into sorted-subset replicate PCRs. TCRdb's table, derived via immunoSEQ multiplex PCR, lists solely in-frame clones and lacks some. This table holds around 700,000 clones, around 78% found once. Donors were Caucasian adults residing in Nashville, Tennessee, USA. CD4+ cells yielded CD45RA+ naive and CD45RA-negative memory subsets. The CDR3 contains 16 residues. Material: memory CD4+ T cells sorted from blood. Described subset: CD45RA-negative fraction. This receptor was identified in a woman under 40 in good health. This chain uses TRBV21-1 with TRBJ1-2. TRBV21-1 is a pseudogene. The CDR3 DNA follows: TGTGCCAGCAGCAAAGCGGGAGGCAGGGGATTTGATGGCTACACCTTC. Translation gives CASSKAGGRGFDGYTF.